This T cell receptor beta chain was observed in a study of control samples from healthy donors and cancer patients. The length of the CDR3 is 15 residues. Germline values: CDR1 KGHSH, CDR2 LQKENI. The trim removed 4 bases at V and 2 bases at J, leaving 6 bases unmatched. Generated by immunoSEQ multiplex PCR, the TCRdb table keeps only in-frame clones and is missing some. The sample records approximately 100,000 clones, around 89% being singletons. Sequenced sample: blood. This TCR was sampled from a man aged 25 to 45 in good health. The genes are TRBV18 and TRBJ2-5; 8 bases agree with TRBD1. The chain's CDR3 is CASSLDRGPQETQYF. The DNA for the CDR3 is TGTGCCAGCTCACTAGACAGGGGACCGCAAGAGACCCAGTACTTC.